These 11 T cell receptor beta chains came from one sample sequenced in a study of PD-L1 blockade in urothelial cancer. Time point here: pretreatment peripheral blood. Clones were read by immunoSEQ multiplex PCR, and TCRdb kept only the in-frame ones, dropping some. The table has some 56,000 clones, less than 90% seen once. Source: PBMCs, taken around atezolizumab (anti-PD-L1) treatment. These receptors all come from a man between 65 and 85 years old with urothelial cancer.

The chain recombines TRBV4-2 with TRBJ2-7; 7 nucleotides agree with TRBD1. The junction had 5 bases not matched to a gene; V was cut back by 0 bases and J by 3 bases. The CDR3 sequence is 15 residues long. Germline CDR1 and CDR2: LGHNA and YNFKEQ. The CDR3 sequence: CASSQDPAGGYEQYF. CDR3 nucleotide sequence: TGTGCCAGCAGCCAAGACCCGGCAGGGGGCTACGAGCAGTACTTC.

This clone was seen just once. V and J are TRBV19 and TRBJ2-7, with 11 bases lining up with TRBD1. Germline-derived CDR1 and CDR2 are LNHDA and SQIVND (reference sequence). V trimming: 4 bases; J trimming: 0 bases; junction bases outside the gene matches: 11. This CDR3 is built from 18 residues. The CDR3 loop is CASSTSGTGGYFSYEQYF. The DNA of the CDR3 is TGTGCCAGTAGTACCTCCGGGACAGGGGGATATTTCTCCTACGAGCAGTACTTC.

The chain joins TRBV6-1 to TRBJ2-7; 9 bases line up with TRBD1. The CDR3 is 16 residues long. Germline V gene data show CDR1 as MNHNS and CDR2 as SASEGT. Trimming at V came to 0 bases and at J to 2 bases, leaving 5 bases not matched to a gene. The CDR3 sequence: CASSEAGTGTPYEQYF. Here the CDR3 DNA reads TGTGCCAGCAGTGAAGCAGGGACAGGGACACCCTACGAGCAGTACTTC.

The rearrangement uses TRBV9 and TRBJ2-7; maybe TRBD2 (5 bases). The CDR3 loop spans 15 amino acids. Germline V gene sequence: CDR1 SGDLS, CDR2 YYNGEE. V dropped 3 bases and J dropped 2 bases, with 15 bases sitting between them. Written as DNA, the CDR3 is TGTGCCAGCAGCGCCAACGCGGGTCAGACCTACGAGCAGTACTTC. Translation gives CASSANAGQTYEQYF. Full variable domain (missing parts from reference TRBV9 and TRBJ2-7): DSGVTQTPKHLITATGQRVTLRCSPRSGDLSVYWYQQSLDQGLQFLIQYYNGEERAKGNILERFSAQQFPDLHSELNLSSLELGDSALYFCASSANAGQTYEQYFGPGTRLTVT.

This rearrangement joins TRBV9 to TRBJ2-7; 9 bases line up with TRBD2. This CDR3 is 15 amino acids long. CDR1 is SGDLS, CDR2 YYNGEE, per germline. Trimming removed 3 bases from V and 3 bases from J; junction bases left unmatched: 7. This chain's CDR3 is CASSAGGLAVYEQYF. CDR3 coding DNA: TGTGCCAGCAGCGCAGGGGGACTAGCTGTCTACGAGCAGTACTTC.

The V gene is TRBV7-9, the J gene TRBJ2-3; D possibly corresponds to TRBD2 (6 bases). The CDR3 covers 13 residues. Germline V gene sequence: CDR1 SEHNR, CDR2 FQNEAQ (reference sequence). V lost 10 bases and J lost 0, with 11 bases in between. The CDR3 is CATRRESTDTQYF. In nucleotides, the CDR3 is TGTGCCACTCGCCGGGAGAGCACAGATACGCAGTATTTT.

CDR3 sequence (DNA): TGTGCCAGTAGTAAAACAGGAAGGACTGAAGCTTTCTTT. Its protein is CASSKTGRTEAFF. V and J are TRBV19 and TRBJ1-1, with TRBD1 as a possible D gene (5 bases). Germline V gene sequence: CDR1 LNHDA, CDR2 SQIVND (reference sequence). Trimming shortened V by 4 bases and J by 5 bases, and 11 bases separated the two germline ends. The CDR3 runs 13 residues. Full variable domain (rest looked up from reference TRBV19 and TRBJ1-1): DGGITQSPKYLFRKEGQNVTLSCEQNLNHDAMYWYRQDPGQGLRLIYYSQIVNDFQKGDIAEGYSVSREKKESFPLTVTSAQKNPTAFYLCASSKTGRTEAFFGQGTRLTVV.

The sample holds a few counts of this clone. The chain has TRBV5-1 and TRBJ2-2; no firm D call. Germline CDR1 reads SGHRS; CDR2 reads YFSETQ. Trimming took 0 bases from V and 7 from J, leaving 10 bases between them. The CDR3 covers 14 residues. The CDR3 DNA sequence: TGCGCCAGCAGCTTGGGACAATTAGGCGGGGAGCTGTTTTTT. Translated: CASSLGQLGGELFF.

The chain links TRBV5-1 to TRBJ1-2, with D maybe TRBD1 (6 bases). This CDR3 contains 14 residues. The V gene's germline CDR1 is SGHRS and CDR2 YFSETQ. V lost 0 bases and J lost 0, with 6 bases in between. The CDR3 region has the DNA TGCGCCAGCAGCTTGGGGACAGCTAACTATGGCTACACCTTC. Its translation is CASSLGTANYGYTF.

Comments on this clone: Other DNA sequences in this specimen translate into the identical CDR3. This chain uses TRBV4-2 with TRBJ2-5, with D perhaps TRBD2 (5 bases). This CDR3 is built from 14 residues. V dropped 3 bases and J dropped 2 bases, with 10 bases sitting between them. Germline V gene lookup returns CDR1 LGHNA and CDR2 YNFKEQ. For the CDR3, the DNA is TGTGCCAGCAGCCAGACGGACTTTCAAGAGACCCAGTACTTC. It specifies CASSQTDFQETQYF.

The chain joins TRBV5-6 to TRBJ2-1; 10 bases are shared with TRBD1. In germline, CDR1 is SGHDT, CDR2 YYEEEE. Trimming took 4 bases from V and 2 from J; bases not matched to a gene: 3. The CDR3 extends over 15 amino acids. CDR3: CASSQDRGPYNEQFF. CDR3 sequence (DNA): TGTGCCAGCAGCCAAGACAGGGGGCCCTACAATGAGCAGTTCTTC.